The rows below give T cell receptor beta chains drawn from one sample of a study of OX40 agonist ivuxolimab in advanced cancers. Repertoires were generated with immunoSEQ multiplex PCR, while TCRdb's copy carries only in-frame clones and drops some. The data show 20,000 to 30,000 clones, under 85% seen once. The material was CD4+ or CD8+ T cells sorted from blood, obtained in a trial of the OX40 agonist ivuxolimab. The receptors were gathered from an adult with an advanced solid tumor such as melanoma, head and neck, liver or kidney cancer. Both conserved end residues are part of each CDR3. The D gene is left open where the match is weak. The size of a clone is reported for some rows only, either as once, few or many, or as a class for expanded clones.

V gene	J gene	D gene	clone size	CDR3 protein	CDR3 DNA
TRBV18	TRBJ1-1	-	once	CASSQKPQNTEAFF	TGTGCCAGCTCACAGAAACCGCAGAACACTGAAGCTTTCTTT
TRBV7-8	TRBJ1-4	TRBD1	-	CASSRTGSTNEKLFF	TGTGCCAGCAGCAGGACAGGCTCAACTAATGAAAAACTGTTTTTT
TRBV25-1	TRBJ1-1	TRBD1	-	CASSERGRQGGVF	TGTGCCAGCAGTGAAAGGGGGCGACAGGGAGGGGTCTTT
TRBV30	TRBJ1-1	-	medium-sized	CAWRSERERRAFF	TGTGCCTGGAGGAGTGAAAGGGAGAGACGAGCTTTCTTT
TRBV2	TRBJ1-1	-	once	CASSEIVGYMNTEAFF	TGTGCCAGCAGTGAAATCGTGGGGTACATGAACACTGAAGCTTTCTTT
TRBV11-2	TRBJ1-6	-	-	CASSHNRDKGSPLHF	TGTGCCAGCAGCCACAACAGGGATAAAGGGTCACCCCTCCACTTT
TRBV11-3	TRBJ1-1	TRBD1	-	CASSEQGVGTEAFF	TGTGCCAGCAGCGAACAGGGGGTGGGGACTGAAGCTTTCTTT
TRBV6-1	TRBJ1-4	-	-	CASRTQSFNEKLFF	TGTGCCAGCAGGACACAGAGCTTTAATGAAAAACTGTTTTTT
TRBV4-1	TRBJ2-3	-	once	CASSQVLADTQYF	TGCGCCAGCAGCCAAGTGTTGGCCGATACGCAGTATTTT
TRBV7-9	TRBJ2-7	TRBD1	-	CASRPGAGGTYEQYF	TGTGCCAGCAGACCAGGGGCAGGGGGTACCTACGAGCAGTACTTC
TRBV2	TRBJ2-7	-	once	CASSVRFVGNEQYF	TGTGCCAGCAGTGTACGGTTTGTGGGTAATGAGCAGTACTTC
TRBV30	TRBJ2-1	-	-	CAWNWQGNYNEQFF	TGTGCCTGGAACTGGCAGGGGAACTACAATGAGCAGTTCTTC
TRBV5-4	TRBJ2-7	TRBD1	-	CASSSRDRAYYEQYF	TGTGCCAGCAGTTCAAGGGACAGGGCTTACTACGAGCAGTACTTC
TRBV19	TRBJ1-6	-	-	CASQKGVSGGRNSPLHF	TGTGCCAGCCAGAAAGGGGTTAGCGGGGGAAGAAATTCACCCCTCCACTTT
TRBV2	TRBJ2-5	TRBD2	once	CASRQNSGGPHF	TGTGCCAGCAGGCAGAATAGCGGGGGGCCCCACTTC
TRBV27	TRBJ1-2	-	-	CASRLSGANYGYTF	TGTGCCAGCAGGCTCTCAGGGGCGAACTATGGCTACACCTTC
TRBV28	TRBJ1-6	-	-	CASGTPGGNSPLHF	TGTGCCAGCGGGACCCCAGGTGGTAATTCACCCCTCCACTTT
TRBV6-4	TRBJ2-6	-	-	CASSGSGANVLTF	TGTGCCAGCAGTGGGTCTGGGGCCAACGTCCTGACTTTC
TRBV7-7	TRBJ2-1	TRBD2	-	CASSLEPNLAGAYNEQFF	TGTGCCAGCAGCTTAGAACCTAATCTAGCGGGAGCCTACAATGAGCAGTTCTTC
TRBV11-1	TRBJ2-1	-	-	CASSIGQGPYNEQFF	TGTGCCAGCAGTATAGGGCAGGGTCCCTACAATGAGCAGTTCTTC
TRBV27	TRBJ2-5	-	-	CASSTEGAGREETQYF	TGTGCCAGCAGTACGGAGGGAGCAGGCAGGGAAGAGACCCAGTACTTC
TRBV6-1	TRBJ2-1	TRBD2	once	CASRRLAGGLNEQFF	TGTGCCAGCCGTAGACTAGCGGGGGGGCTAAATGAGCAGTTCTTC
TRBV2	TRBJ2-7	-	-	CASRPYLGGSYEQYF	TGTGCCAGCAGACCCTACCTGGGGGGCTCCTACGAGCAGTACTTC